One sample yielded the 7 T cell receptor beta chains listed below, sequenced in a study of blood T cell repertoires in COVID-19 (TCRdb year 2020). The library relied on the immunoSEQ multiplex PCR assay. As stored in TCRdb, this immuneACCESS dataset retains in-frame rearrangements with V and J assigned. A fraction of the clones does not appear; measured against another copy, unresolved V genes explain less than half of the discrepancy, and the remainder lacks a known reason. The sample table contains more than 450,000 clones; only one count was recorded for around 90% of them. Jointly, the top ten make up roughly 0.72% of the sample. The specimen sequenced was PBMCs or T cells enriched from blood (not recorded which). The receptors come from a woman aged 18 to 35 who had recovered from COVID-19.

V is TRBV7-2 and J is TRBJ1-1, with TRBD1 matching 8 bases. The length of the CDR3 is 16 residues. Losses at the gene ends were 6 bases for V and 4 bases for J; bases not matched to a gene: 13. Germline CDR1 reads SGHTA; CDR2 reads FQGNSA. The CDR3 bases are TGTGCCAGCAGAGGGACAGGCGGAGTCGGCGGCACTGAAGCTTTCTTT. It codes for CASRGTGGVGGTEAFF.

This chain connects TRBV14 to TRBJ2-5; TRBD2 matches 11 bases. CDR1 and CDR2 from the germline V gene are SGHDN and FVKESK. The CDR3 has 16 amino acids. V was clipped by 1 base and J by 4 bases; unmatched bases: 5. The CDR3 spells CASSQVIAGGRETQYF. The CDR3 nucleotides are TGTGCCAGCAGCCAAGTGATAGCGGGGGGGAGAGAGACCCAGTACTTC.

The chain is built from TRBV11-2 and TRBJ2-3; TRBD2 matches at 7 bases. CDR3 length equals 15 residues. Germline trimming cut 3 bases from V and 5 bases from J; bases unmatched to any gene: 8. Germline values: CDR1 SGHAT, CDR2 FQNNGV. CDR3: CASSLGGRSGDTQYF. CDR3 sequence (DNA): TGTGCCAGCAGCTTGGGGGGGAGGTCGGGAGATACGCAGTATTTT.

A word on this clone: The sample contains more than one DNA sequence encoding this CDR3. The chain recombines TRBV6-5 with TRBJ1-2; a weak D match, TRBD1 (6 bases). CDR3 length equals 11 residues. From germline, CDR1 is MNHEY and CDR2 SVGAGI. V lost 2 bases to trimming and J lost 8 bases, with 6 bases between them. DNA for the CDR3: TGTGCCAGCAGTTACCAGGGGGGCTACACCTTC. Its translation is CASSYQGGYTF.

This clone came up once. This chain uses TRBV28 with TRBJ2-4; TRBD2 agrees at 9 bases. The germline V gene has CDR1 MDHEN and CDR2 SYDVKM. The CDR3 contains 13 residues. Losses at the gene ends were 6 bases for V and 8 bases for J; bases not matched to a gene: 5. The CDR3: CASRGSGGDIQYF. The CDR3 DNA is TGTGCCAGCAGGGGTAGCGGGGGAGACATTCAGTACTTC.

This chain links TRBV18 with TRBJ2-1; TRBD1 aligns across 7 bases. Germline loops: CDR1 KGHSH, CDR2 LQKENI. The CDR3 totals 16 residues. J was trimmed by 0 bases and V by 2 bases; bases with no gene match: 4. CDR3 in amino acids: CASSPSRDSSYNEQFF. In DNA form, the CDR3 reads TGTGCCAGCTCACCATCACGGGACAGCTCCTACAATGAGCAGTTCTTC. Supplemented by reference TRBV18 and TRBJ2-1, the full variable domain reads NAGVMQNPRHLVRRRGQEARLRCSPMKGHSHVYWYRQLPEEGLKFMVYLQKENIIDESGMPKERFSAEFPKEGPSILRIQQVVRGDSAAYFCASSPSRDSSYNEQFFGPGTRLTVL.

This chain uses TRBV29-1 with TRBJ2-4, with 11 bases identical to TRBD1. Germline V lookup: CDR1 SQVTM, CDR2 ANQGSEA. Trimming at V came to 7 bases and at J to 8 bases, leaving 7 bases not matched to a gene. The CDR3 contains 13 residues. The DNA of the CDR3 is TGCAGCGGCAGGACAGGGGGCACCGACATTCAGTACTTC. It encodes CSGRTGGTDIQYF.